The source of this T cell receptor (beta chain) is a study of early T cells in non-severe SARS-CoV-2 infection. Study context: Sequencing input comprised bulk RNA from unsorted whole blood; chain pairing was not available.

Points on this clonotype: Given a much more abundant clone one base away, this may be a read error.

V was trimmed by 4 bases and J by 2 bases, leaving 12 bases between them. In germline, CDR1 is SGHAT, CDR2 FQNNGV. This CDR3 spans 16 amino acids. TCRdb reprocessed the 5' RACE reads via MiXCR and lists one record per CDR3 protein. The repertoire holds about 56,000 distinct CDR3 sequences, with roughly an eighth as singletons. This receptor was taken from an adult who was a healthcare worker with PCR-confirmed SARS-CoV-2 infection or an uninfected control (not recorded which). V and J are TRBV11-2 and TRBJ1-6, with D possibly TRBD1 on 6 matching bases. Sequencing used whole blood. This chain's CDR3 is CASSSAAGAYNSPLHF. The CDR3 DNA is TGTGCCAGCAGCTCAGCGGCAGGGGCCTATAATTCACCCCTCCACTTT.